This is a list of T cell receptor beta chains from one sample in a study of T cells after posttransplantation cyclophosphamide. Profiling relied on immunoSEQ multiplex PCR, and the TCRdb table lists in-frame clones only, not all of them. The table lists about 32,000 clones, roughly 90% of them singletons. What was sequenced was PBMCs. The receptors derive from a woman between 40 and 50 years old with a blood cancer, CMV-positive, and with a related stem cell donor. Each CDR3 is given with its conserved first and last residue. Each record gives: J gene, D gene, V gene, clone size, CDR3 DNA, CDR3 protein. The D gene is left open where the match is weak. Size is stated for part of the rows, as once, few or many counts, or as a class when the clone is expanded.

TRBJ2-3,TRBD2,TRBV25-1,medium-sized,TGTGCCAGCAGTGCCAAGACTAGCGGGGTGGATACGCAGTATTTT,CASSAKTSGVDTQYF
TRBJ2-7,TRBD1,TRBV5-1,.,TGCGCCAGCAGCTTCCGACAGGGGACGGACGAGCAGTACTTC,CASSFRQGTDEQYF
TRBJ2-3,TRBD2,TRBV11-3,.,TGTGCCAGCAGCTCCGGACTAGCGGGGGGGCGGGTCACAGATACGCAGTATTTT,CASSSGLAGGRVTDTQYF
TRBJ1-2,TRBD1,TRBV19,.,TGTGCCAGTAGTTGGCAGGGGGCTCTCGGGGGCTACACCTTC,CASSWQGALGGYTF
TRBJ1-4,.,TRBV10-2,.,TGCGCCAGCAGTGAGTCGGTGTGGGGGGTAAATGAAAAACTGTTTTTT,CASSESVWGVNEKLFF
TRBJ2-2,.,TRBV2,.,TGTGCCAGCAGGGATAGGGTAGGAGGTGGAGACTCTCAAACCCCAGCCACCGGGGAGCTGTTTTTT,CASRDRVGGGDSQTPATGELFF
TRBJ2-7,TRBD2,TRBV4-1,.,TGCGCCAGCAGCCCCGGACTAGCGGCCACTCCTCACGAGCAGTACTTC,CASSPGLAATPHEQYF
TRBJ2-1,TRBD2,TRBV13,.,TGTGCCAGCAGCTCCCCGGAGTCCGGGGGGGCCATCGGTCATAATGAGCAGTTCTTC,CASSSPESGGAIGHNEQFF
TRBJ2-1,TRBD2,TRBV28,.,TGTGCCAGCAGTCCCCGGGAGGGGGGTGTGAATGAGCAGTTCTTC,CASSPREGGVNEQFF
TRBJ2-7,.,TRBV11-2,once,TGTGCCAGCAGTTCTAGCTCCTACGAGCAGTACTTC,CASSSSSYEQYF
TRBJ1-1,TRBD1,TRBV7-8,.,TGTGCCAGCAGCGCCGGACAGGGTTGGGCTGAAGCTTTCTTT,CASSAGQGWAEAFF
TRBJ1-1,TRBD1,TRBV7-9,.,TGTGCCAGCAGCTTAATTCAACAGGGGGTTGAAGCTTTCTTT,CASSLIQQGVEAFF
TRBJ1-2,.,TRBV19,.,TGTGCCAGTGGGTCTTTGAGGAGAGGCTACACCTTC,CASGSLRRGYTF
TRBJ2-7,.,TRBV5-5,.,TGTGCCAGCAGCTTGGTAGTGGGGGGTCCCTACGAGCAGTACTTC,CASSLVVGGPYEQYF
TRBJ2-3,TRBD1,TRBV13,.,TGTGCCAGCAGCTCCGGGACAGGGTGGGTAGTTGGCACAGATACGCAGTATTTT,CASSSGTGWVVGTDTQYF
TRBJ2-7,TRBD2,TRBV18,.,TGTGCCAGCTCACCACCGACTAGCGAGATCTACGAGCAGTACTTC,CASSPPTSEIYEQYF
TRBJ1-2,TRBD1,TRBV7-9,.,TGTGCCAGCAGCCCGGGGACAGGGCCGTTCTATGGCTACACCTTC,CASSPGTGPFYGYTF
TRBJ2-5,.,TRBV13,.,TGTGCCAGCAGCGGAGAGGGGGAGGGAGGGACCCAGTACTTC,CASSGEGEGGTQYF
TRBJ2-6,TRBD2,TRBV19,once,TGTGCCAGTAGTATAGTAGCGGGGACTGGGGCCAACGTCCTGACTTTC,CASSIVAGTGANVLTF
TRBJ2-5,TRBD1,TRBV6-6,.,TGTGCCAGCAGCCCCTACCGACAGGGCCAAGAGACCCAGTACTTC,CASSPYRQGQETQYF
TRBJ1-5,.,TRBV7-8,.,TGTGCCAGCAGCTTAAGCCAGGGATATAGCAATCAGCCCCAGCATTTT,CASSLSQGYSNQPQHF
TRBJ2-1,TRBD1,TRBV11-2,.,TGTGCCAGCAGCTACCGGGACAGCGCAAAATGGGGTGAGCAGTTCTTC,CASSYRDSAKWGEQFF
TRBJ2-7,TRBD1,TRBV28,.,TGTGCCAGCAGCCGGCTACTTGGGACAGGCTACGAGCAGTACTTC,CASSRLLGTGYEQYF
TRBJ2-3,.,TRBV27,.,TGTGCCAGCAGCAGGCCGTATACAGATACGCAGTATTTT,CASSRPYTDTQYF
TRBJ2-2,.,TRBV5-4,.,TGTGCCAGCAGCTTGCTTTTCCAGGCGGAGGGCACCGGGGAGCTGTTTTTT,CASSLLFQAEGTGELFF
TRBJ1-2,.,TRBV6-1,.,TGTGCCAGCAGTGAGGGGTGGCAGGGAGGCCGCTATGGCTACACCTTC,CASSEGWQGGRYGYTF
TRBJ2-6,TRBD1,TRBV6-1,once,TGTGCCAGCGACAGGGCCCCCGAAGGCGGCAACGTCCTGACTTTC,CASDRAPEGGNVLTF
TRBJ2-3,.,TRBV4-3,.,TGCGCCAGCAGCCAAGAACCCGAGCATACGCAGTATTTT,CASSQEPEHTQYF
TRBJ2-7,TRBD1,TRBV7-2,.,TGTGCCAGCAGCAGGACAGGGGATGGGAACTACGAGCAGTACTTC,CASSRTGDGNYEQYF
TRBJ1-3,.,TRBV11-2,.,TGTGCCAGCAGCACCCGACGGAGCTCTGGAAACACCATATATTTT,CASSTRRSSGNTIYF
TRBJ2-5,TRBD2,TRBV2,.,TGTGCCAGCAGTGCGAGTAGCGGGGATAGAGAGACCCAGTACTTC,CASSASSGDRETQYF
TRBJ1-4,TRBD1,TRBV11-2,once,TGTGCCAGCAGTGGACAAGGGGGCGCGGATGAAAAACTGTTTTTT,CASSGQGGADEKLFF
TRBJ2-1,.,TRBV19,.,TGTGCCAGTAGTATAGTGCGGGTATCGACGTACAATGAGCAGTTCTTC,CASSIVRVSTYNEQFF
TRBJ1-1,TRBD1,TRBV27,.,TGTGCCAGCAGTCCCCAGGGACAGGGGGTAAGGAACACTGAAGCTTTCTTT,CASSPQGQGVRNTEAFF
TRBJ1-4,TRBD1,TRBV7-2,.,TGTGCCAGCAGCGCACAGGGGGCAACTAATGAAAAACTGTTTTTT,CASSAQGATNEKLFF
TRBJ1-2,TRBD1,TRBV28,.,TGTGCCAGCAGTTTAGGGACAGCTAACTATGGCTACACCTTC,CASSLGTANYGYTF
TRBJ1-2,TRBD1,TRBV5-4,.,TGTGCCAGCAGCAGGACAGGGGCGGGTGGCTACACCTTC,CASSRTGAGGYTF
TRBJ2-7,.,TRBV29-1,.,TGCAGCGTTGTATCGTCCTACGAGCAGTACTTC,CSVVSSYEQYF
TRBJ2-5,.,TRBV5-1,.,TGCGCCAGCAGCTTGGCCCCGGCGGGCAGTAAAGAGACCCAGTACTTC,CASSLAPAGSKETQYF
TRBJ1-1,.,TRBV19,.,TGTGCCACCCGACAGAACACTGAAGCTTTCTTT,CATRQNTEAFF
TRBJ2-1,.,TRBV21-1,.,TGTGCCAGCAGCTCCCCGGGGAGACACCCCTACAATGAGCAGTTCTTC,CASSSPGRHPYNEQFF
TRBJ1-1,.,TRBV19,once,TGTGCCAGTAGTATAGACGGGGTCGCTGAAGCTTTCTTT,CASSIDGVAEAFF
TRBJ2-7,TRBD1,TRBV4-1,.,TGCGCCAGCAGCCAAGAATGGGGCGGGACAGGGGGTACCAAGCAGTACTTC,CASSQEWGGTGGTKQYF
TRBJ2-1,.,TRBV4-3,.,TGCGCCAGCAGCCAAGATTTCGTAGGGGGTGAGCAGTTCTTC,CASSQDFVGGEQFF
TRBJ1-4,.,TRBV6-6,.,TGTGCCAGCAGTTACCGGGGTTGGGAAAAACTGTTTTTT,CASSYRGWEKLFF
TRBJ2-1,.,TRBV5-4,.,TGTGCCAGCAGCTTGCAGCAGGGTTCCTACAATGAGCAGTTCTTC,CASSLQQGSYNEQFF
TRBJ2-1,.,TRBV7-2,.,TGTGCCAGCAGCTTTAATAGACTAGGGGGCGGACAGTTCTTC,CASSFNRLGGGQFF
TRBJ1-5,TRBD1,TRBV19,.,TGTGCCAGTAGTATAGCGGATCGGGCAGGGGGTCTTTATCAGCCCCAGCATTTT,CASSIADRAGGLYQPQHF
TRBJ2-2,.,TRBV11-3,.,TGTGCCAGCAGCCGTACCGGGGAGCTGTTTTTT,CASSRTGELFF
TRBJ1-3,.,TRBV7-8,.,TGTGCCAGCAGCTTAAACCGAGGAGGAAATGGCATATATTTT,CASSLNRGGNGIYF
TRBJ2-2,.,TRBV6-6,few,TGTGCCAGCAAGTGGACAGCGAACACCGGGGAGCTGTTTTTT,CASKWTANTGELFF
TRBJ2-5,TRBD1,TRBV11-3,.,TGTGCCAGCAGCCCGGACAGGACCCAAGAGACCCAGTACTTC,CASSPDRTQETQYF
TRBJ2-3,TRBD1,TRBV2,few,TGTGCCAGCAAAGGGAGACAGGGAGTGGATACGCAGTATTTT,CASKGRQGVDTQYF
TRBJ2-7,.,TRBV7-3,.,TGTGCCAGCAGCTTAAAAGGAGGGCACCACGAGCAGTACTTC,CASSLKGGHHEQYF
TRBJ2-3,TRBD1,TRBV10-3,.,TGTGCCATCACATCAGCCAGATCAGGGGGAGCTGGCACAGATACGCAGTATTTT,CAITSARSGGAGTDTQYF
TRBJ2-7,TRBD2,TRBV5-1,.,TGCGCCAGCAGCTTTACTAGCGGGAGCTACGAGCAGTACTTC,CASSFTSGSYEQYF
TRBJ2-2,TRBD2,TRBV18,.,TGTGCCAGCTCACCTGGGACTAGGTCCACCGGGGAGCTGTTTTTT,CASSPGTRSTGELFF